This entry lists 6 T cell receptor beta chains sequenced from one sample in a study of shared clonotypes between healthy human individuals. Sequencing used immunoSEQ multiplex PCR; TCRdb keeps in-frame clones, though not all of them. The repertoire holds 2 million to 2.5 million clones, approximately 96% seen once, with roughly 0.13% in the top ten. Sequenced material: naive CD4+ T cells sorted from blood. The subset here: CD45RA+ positively selected. These receptors were taken from a man younger than 35 in good health.

The chain joins TRBV30 to TRBJ1-1; D is possibly TRBD1 (5 bases). The germline V gene encodes CDR1 GTSNPN and CDR2 SVGIG (reference sequence). The CDR3 runs 13 residues. V was clipped by 0 bases and J by 5 bases, with 10 bases between them. The CDR3 DNA reads TGTGCCTGGAGTGTCGGGGCGCCGACTGAAGCTTTCTTT. Translation gives CAWSVGAPTEAFF.

The chain employs TRBV5-1 and TRBJ2-7, with 9 bases that match TRBD1. Germline V gives CDR1 SGHRS, CDR2 YFSETQ. V shed 0 bases and J 3 bases; nucleotides not matched to a gene: 4. The CDR3 length is 15 residues. The chain's CDR3 is CASSLDTGGLYEQYF. The CDR3 DNA follows: TGCGCCAGCAGCTTGGATACAGGGGGCCTCTACGAGCAGTACTTC.

The sample holds a few counts of this clone. Different DNA sequences within this sample yield the same CDR3. In nucleotides, the CDR3 is TGTGCCAGCAGTGGCGACTCCTACGAGCAGTACTTC. Its protein product is CASSGDSYEQYF. The chain joins TRBV2 to TRBJ2-7; no reliable D call. The CDR3 has 12 residues. V shed 4 bases and J shed 0 bases, with 4 bases lying between them. Germline lookup yields CDR1 SNHLY and CDR2 FYNNEI.

V usage is TRBV28 and J usage is TRBJ1-2; perhaps TRBD1 as D (5 bases). The CDR3 is 13 residues long. Germline values: CDR1 MDHEN, CDR2 SYDVKM. V was clipped by 2 bases and J by 8 bases, with 12 bases between them. DNA of the CDR3: TGTGCCAGCAGTTTAGGGGCCCGCTGGGGCTACACCTTC. Amino acids: CASSLGARWGYTF.

This clone was observed once. V gene TRBV7-9 combines with J gene TRBJ2-7; TRBD1 aligns across 7 bases. This CDR3 comprises 16 residues. Germline CDR1 and CDR2: SEHNR and FQNEAQ (reference sequence). V gave up 2 bases and J gave up 2 bases; unmatched junction bases: 9. CDR3 sequence reads: CASSLTTGKRTYEQYF. The DNA of the CDR3 is TGTGCCAGCAGCTTAACGACAGGGAAGAGAACCTACGAGCAGTACTTC.

J is TRBJ2-3 and V is TRBV7-9; 8 bases are shared with TRBD1. The CDR3 consists of 16 residues. Germline V gene data show CDR1 as SEHNR and CDR2 as FQNEAQ (reference sequence). V shed 1 base and J 8 bases; nucleotides not matched to a gene: 11. DNA for the CDR3: TGTGCCAGCAGCTTAGACGGACAGGGAAATTCGCGTACGCAGTATTTT. Translation gives CASSLDGQGNSRTQYF.